Presented here are 21 T cell receptor beta chains from one specimen sequenced in a study of regulatory T cells in long-lasting Graves disease (dated by TCRdb to the early 2020s). The label giving this sample's time point can be read as: newly diagnosed GD, antithyroid drugs for less than 3 months. For both TCR sequencing and RNA sequencing, RNA was extracted from PBMCs using TRIzol. Library method: multiplex PCR. The sequencer listed for this sample is Illumina HiSeq 4000. iRepertoire HTBI primers and Arm-PCR amplification of CDR3 regions were used to construct TCR beta libraries. TCRdb trimmed the raw reads at Q25, called clones with MiXCR and kept productive beta chains. Rows matching on CDR3 protein sequence are summarized as one entry with the most common DNA and genes. The sample yields 360,000 or so distinct CDR3 sequences; over 15% were counted once. The ten largest clonotypes hold 25% to 30% of the sample.

These same records also appear under a second study, on T cells in Graves' hyperthyroidism and ophthalmopathy.

The specimen comprised peripheral blood mononuclear cells (PBMCs), sampled at new diagnosis, from a patient treated with antithyroid drugs. All receptors come from a man between 40 and 49 years old with Graves disease. Donor details come from another sample of the same person, matched by shared clones.

This clonotype was picked up many times. CDR3 in amino acids: CASRSLLQPQHF. CDR3 nucleotides: TGTGCCAGCAGGAGCTTATTACAGCCCCAGCATTTT. The chain employs TRBV6-1 and TRBJ1-5; D unresolved. Trimming cost V 6 bases and J 7 bases, with 10 bases left between them. The CDR3 covers 12 residues. Germline V gives CDR1 MNHNS, CDR2 SASEGT.

This clonotype appeared many times. This rearrangement joins TRBV20-1 to TRBJ1-5; possible D gene TRBD1, 6 bases. V was trimmed by 6 bases and J by 2 bases, leaving 17 bases between them. Looked up from germline, CDR1 is DFQATT and CDR2 is SNEGSKA (reference sequence). The CDR3 is 15 residues long. The CDR3 region has the DNA TGCAGTGCCATGGGGCGGGGGGCAGGCAATCAGCCCCAGCATTTT. As protein: CSAMGRGAGNQPQHF.

In its sample, this clonotype was seen many times. The chain links TRBV7-2 to TRBJ2-3; 14 nucleotides align to TRBD2. With 1 base clipped from V and 4 bases from J, the junction kept 13 bases outside the gene matches. In germline, CDR1 is SGHTA, CDR2 FQGNSA. The CDR3 is made up of 20 amino acids. The CDR3 DNA reads as TGTGCCAGCAGCTTAGTGCGACTAGCGGGGGGGCCGCGGTTCCCAGATACGCAGTATTTT. Translated, it gives CASSLVRLAGGPRFPDTQYF.

The rearrangement uses TRBV13 and TRBJ1-2; D possibly corresponds to TRBD1 (5 bases). CDR3 length equals 18 residues. Germline V CDR1 and CDR2: PRHDT, FYEKMQ (reference sequence). The ends were cut back, 3 bases at V and 7 bases at J, with 27 bases in the middle. The CDR3: CASSFTGTEAPLFGGYTF. The CDR3 DNA is TGTGCCAGCAGCTTTACCGGGACGGAGGCCCCCTTATTTGGTGGCTACACCTTC.

The rearrangement links TRBV5-1 to TRBJ2-1; the match to TRBD2 covers 7 bases. V was clipped by 0 bases and J by 8 bases; unmatched bases: 11. The length of the CDR3 is 16 residues. Looked up from germline, CDR1 is SGHRS and CDR2 is YFSETQ. CDR3 nucleotides: TGCGCCAGCAGCTTGGCGCGAGCGGGGACCCCCGATGAGCAGTTCTTC. Its protein product is CASSLARAGTPDEQFF.

This clonotype has a count of ten or more. This chain links TRBV28 with TRBJ2-7; either TRBD1 or TRBD2 may supply D (5 bases each). The V gene's germline CDR1 is MDHEN and CDR2 SYDVKM. Deletions cut 5 bases from V and 5 bases from J, with 16 bases between. This CDR3 has 14 residues. CDR3 in amino acids: CASSPGTLKDEQYF. CDR3 bases: TGTGCCAGCAGTCCCGGGACCCTAAAGGACGAGCAGTACTTC.

In its sample, this clonotype was seen many times. The rearrangement links TRBV11-2 to TRBJ1-1; D unresolved. Germline V lookup: CDR1 SGHAT, CDR2 FQNNGV. The CDR3 sequence is 13 residues long. V lost 5 bases and J lost 5, with 12 bases in between. The CDR3 region has the DNA TGTGCCAGCAGCACCCGAGCTTTGACTGAAGCTTTCTTT. It codes for CASSTRALTEAFF.

The V gene is TRBV5-1, the J gene TRBJ1-5; 8 bases match TRBD1. This CDR3 has 15 amino acids. The trim removed 0 bases at V and 9 bases at J, leaving 8 bases unmatched. CDR1 is SGHRS, CDR2 YFSETQ, per germline. The CDR3 region has the DNA TGCGCCAGCAGCTTGGGAGGACAGGGCCTTGGGCCCCAGCATTTT. This gives the protein CASSLGGQGLGPQHF.

This clonotype was seen at least ten times. The chain couples TRBV4-3 to TRBJ1-6; 8 positions agree with TRBD1. The CDR3 loop spans 15 amino acids. V was clipped by 0 bases and J by 8 bases; unmatched bases: 3. CDR1 and CDR2 from the germline V gene are LGHNA and YSLEER. The CDR3 here is CASSQDPTGDSPLHF. In DNA, the CDR3 is TGCGCCAGCAGCCAAGATCCGACAGGGGATTCACCCCTCCACTTT.

This clonotype came up a few times. The chain recombines TRBV30 with TRBJ1-1; D not resolved. Germline values: CDR1 GTSNPN, CDR2 SVGIG (reference sequence). The CDR3 has 11 amino acids. Trimming pared 0 bases from V and 1 base from J, leaving 0 bases between. The CDR3 region is CAWSVNTEAFF. CDR3 coding DNA: TGTGCCTGGAGTGTGAACACTGAAGCTTTCTTT.

This clonotype showed up many times. The chain couples TRBV7-3 to TRBJ2-3; the match to TRBD1 covers 9 bases. The germline gives CDR1 SGHTA, CDR2 FQGTGA. The V gene end was trimmed by 2 bases and the J gene end by 4 bases; junction bases not matched to a gene: 7. The CDR3 is made up of 16 amino acids. The CDR3, as DNA: TGTGCCAGCAGCTTAGGGACAGGGTCACCTTCAGATACGCAGTATTTT. It encodes CASSLGTGSPSDTQYF.

This clonotype was seen more than once but under ten times. The chain carries TRBV10-1 and TRBJ2-7, with D maybe TRBD1 (5 bases). Deletions cut 2 bases from V and 5 bases from J, with 22 bases between. The length of the CDR3 is 17 residues. The germline V gene encodes CDR1 WNHNN and CDR2 SYGVQD (reference sequence). Here the CDR3 reads CASSEAGDDSLCHEQYF. The DNA for the CDR3 is TGCGCCAGCAGTGAGGCCGGCGACGACAGTCTCTGCCACGAGCAGTACTTC.

CDR3 protein: CSVELGLFGYTF. CDR3 nucleotides: TGCAGCGTTGAACTGGGGCTCTTCGGCTACACCTTC. V usage is TRBV29-1 and J usage is TRBJ1-2; TRBD1 is a possible D gene (5 bases). V was shortened by 2 bases and J by 8 bases, with 12 bases between the two germline ends. Germline CDR1 reads SQVTM; CDR2 reads ANQGSEA. The CDR3 runs to 12 residues.

This clonotype was detected ten times or more. V is TRBV20-1 and J is TRBJ2-7; 14 nucleotides line up with TRBD2. Germline values: CDR1 DFQATT, CDR2 SNEGSKA (reference sequence). V lost 1 base, J lost 0 bases, and 8 bases stayed unmatched. The CDR3 loop spans 18 amino acids. The CDR3, as DNA: TGCAGTGCTAGAGGCCGGACTAGCGGGGGGCCCCGCTCCTACGAGCAGTACTTC. Translated: CSARGRTSGGPRSYEQYF.

This clonotype occurred many times. An end of the junction does not agree with germline; a read error may underlie this. The gene calls are TRBV7-2 and TRBJ2-5, with D possibly matching TRBD2 (5 bases). The germline V gene encodes CDR1 SGHTA and CDR2 FQGNSA. The CDR3 totals 16 residues. Written as DNA, the CDR3 is TGCGCCAGCAGCTTAGTTGCCCCACGGACGGGGGAGACCCAGTACTTC. Its protein is CASSLVAPRTGETQYF.

This clonotype was picked up a small number of times. No conserved phenylalanine or tryptophan ends this CDR3, so it is likely a read error. V and J are TRBV3-1 and TRBJ1-2; possibly TRBD1 for D (5 bases). With 5 bases removed from V and 4 bases from J, the gap between germline ends came to 14 bases. The CDR3 loop spans 14 amino acids. Germline V gives CDR1 LGHDT, CDR2 YNNKEL (reference sequence). CDR3 protein: CASSGPWGVYGYTV. CDR3 DNA: TGTGCCAGCAGCGGACCGTGGGGCGTCTATGGCTACACCGTC.

This clonotype was seen many times. J is TRBJ2-4 and V is TRBV7-2; 9 nucleotides line up with TRBD2. CDR3 length: 17 amino acids. Trimming took 5 bases from V and 1 from J; bases not matched to a gene: 9. Germline values: CDR1 SGHTA, CDR2 FQGNSA. This chain's CDR3 is CASSPSVSGGAKNIQYF. In DNA, the CDR3 is TGTGCCAGCAGCCCGAGCGTCAGCGGGGGGGCCAAAAACATTCAGTACTTC.

The table lists this clonotype with many counts. The V and J genes are TRBV7-2 and TRBJ1-1; 7 bases line up with TRBD1. CDR3 size: 14 residues. The germline gives CDR1 SGHTA, CDR2 FQGNSA. Germline trimming cut 5 bases from V and 4 bases from J; bases unmatched to any gene: 7. In DNA form, the CDR3 reads TGTGCCAGCAGCACCAGACAGGGCGCCACTGAAGCTTTCTTT. The encoded protein is CASSTRQGATEAFF. The variable domain in full, completed from reference TRBV7-2 and TRBJ1-1, reads GAGVSQSPSNKVTEKGKDVELRCDPISGHTALYWYRQSLGQGLEFLIYFQGNSAPDKSGLPSDRFSAERTGGSVSTLTIQRTQQEDSAVYLCASSTRQGATEAFFGQGTRLTVV.

This clonotype was found a few times. The chain recombines TRBV5-4 with TRBJ2-3, with D tentatively TRBD2 (7 bases). The CDR3 contains 14 residues. The V and J ends lost 6 bases and 5 bases respectively, with 16 bases between them. The germline V gene encodes CDR1 SGHNT and CDR2 YYREEE (reference sequence). The CDR3 DNA reads TGTGCCAGCAAAATTGGGGGGGCAGGAGATACGCAGTATTTT. It specifies CASKIGGAGDTQYF.

This clonotype was counted only a few times. CDR3 in amino acids: CASSQGPQGRDEQYF. CDR3 sequence (DNA): TGTGCCAGCAGCCAAGGTCCCCAGGGGCGAGACGAGCAGTACTTC. This rearrangement joins TRBV3-1 to TRBJ2-7; possible D gene TRBD1, 6 bases. The CDR3 consists of 15 residues. V shed 1 base and J shed 5 bases, with 15 bases lying between them. Germline values: CDR1 LGHDT, CDR2 YNNKEL (reference sequence).

This clonotype was recorded many times. This chain links TRBV28 with TRBJ1-5; TRBD1 matches 7 bases. The CDR3 sequence is 15 residues long. Trimming took 7 bases from V and 2 from J; bases not matched to a gene: 8. Germline CDR1 is MDHEN and CDR2 is SYDVKM. DNA of the CDR3: TGTGCCAGCAAGCAGGGGGTTTTAGGCAATCAGCCCCAGCATTTT. As protein: CASKQGVLGNQPQHF.